This T cell receptor (beta chain) was captured in a study of blood T cell repertoires in COVID-19. Produced via immunoSEQ multiplex PCR; TCRdb's table is partial and in-frame only. The repertoire includes around 250,000 clones, about 80% of them detected once, and 14% to 15% sits in the top ten. The CDR3 is 14 amino acids. V gave up 9 bases and J gave up 4 bases, with 19 bases separating them. Germline values: CDR1 LGHDT, CDR2 YNNKEL (reference sequence). Participant age was roughly 18 to 100 years, and participants resided in around 24 US areas. Cohort placement rested on clinical history that participants reported themselves. All recovered Cohort 3 donors got two negative PCRs, got clearance, or saw symptom resolution.

The sequencing input was PBMCs or T cells enriched from blood (not recorded which). This TCR came from a man aged 35 to 55 who had recovered from COVID-19. V usage is TRBV3-1 (or the pseudogene TRBV3-2) and J usage is TRBJ2-7, with D possibly being TRBD1 (7 bases). CDR3 sequence: CASAGQPMSYEQYF. DNA of the CDR3: TGTGCCAGTGCGGGACAGCCGATGAGTTACGAGCAGTACTTC.